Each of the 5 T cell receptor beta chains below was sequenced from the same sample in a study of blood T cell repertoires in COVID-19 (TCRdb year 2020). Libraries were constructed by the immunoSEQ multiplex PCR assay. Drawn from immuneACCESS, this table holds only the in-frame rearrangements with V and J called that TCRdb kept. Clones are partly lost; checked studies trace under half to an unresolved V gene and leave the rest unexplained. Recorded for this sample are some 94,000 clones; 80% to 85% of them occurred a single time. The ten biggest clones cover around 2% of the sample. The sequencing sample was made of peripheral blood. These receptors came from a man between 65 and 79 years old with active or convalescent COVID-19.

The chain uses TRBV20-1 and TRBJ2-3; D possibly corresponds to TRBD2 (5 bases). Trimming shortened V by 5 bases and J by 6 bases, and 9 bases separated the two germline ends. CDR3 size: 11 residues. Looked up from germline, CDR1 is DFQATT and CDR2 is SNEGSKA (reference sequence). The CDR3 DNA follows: TGCAGTGCTCATCGAGGGGATACGCAGTATTTT. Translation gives CSAHRGDTQYF.

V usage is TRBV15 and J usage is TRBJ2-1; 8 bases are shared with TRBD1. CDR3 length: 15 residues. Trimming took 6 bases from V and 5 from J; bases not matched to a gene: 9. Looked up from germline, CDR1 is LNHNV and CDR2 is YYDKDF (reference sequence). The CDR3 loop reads CATRLTGQVNNEQFF. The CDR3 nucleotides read TGTGCCACCAGACTAACGGGACAGGTGAACAATGAGCAGTTCTTC.

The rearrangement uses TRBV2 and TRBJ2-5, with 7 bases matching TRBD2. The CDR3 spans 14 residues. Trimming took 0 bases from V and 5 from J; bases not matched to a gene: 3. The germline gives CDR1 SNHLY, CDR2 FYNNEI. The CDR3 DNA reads TGTGCCAGCAGTGAAGCCGCGGGGGACGAGACCCAGTACTTC. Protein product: CASSEAAGDETQYF.

CDR3 region: CASSLRGQGSYEQYF. CDR3 DNA sequence: TGTGCCAGCAGCTTGAGGGGACAGGGGTCCTACGAGCAGTACTTC. The chain recombines TRBV5-6 with TRBJ2-7, with 10 positions matching TRBD1. The CDR3 spans 15 residues. Unmatched junction bases numbered 2, after V lost 1 base and J lost 1 base. Germline CDR1 and CDR2: SGHDT and YYEEEE.

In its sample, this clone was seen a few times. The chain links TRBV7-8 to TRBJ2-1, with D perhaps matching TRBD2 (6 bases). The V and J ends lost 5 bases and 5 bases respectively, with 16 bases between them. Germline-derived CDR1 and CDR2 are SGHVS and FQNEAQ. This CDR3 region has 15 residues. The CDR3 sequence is CASSQNGGRDNEQFF. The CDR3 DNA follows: TGTGCCAGCAGCCAGAACGGGGGTAGGGACAATGAGCAGTTCTTC.